Below are 27 T cell receptor beta chains sequenced from a single sample in a study of human T cells and chemical hapten exposure. TCRdb independently ran MiXCR on the RACE reads; one entry per CDR3 protein. The sample contains roughly 96,000 distinct CDR3 sequences, approximately 9.3% of which appear only once. Time point specified: patch test 2, 6 weeks after DPC sensitization. Treatment here: therapeutic diphenylcyclopropenone sensitization with weekly scalp DPC. Sequences were derived from whole blood, sampled in connection with sensitization to the hapten diphenylcyclopropenone (DPC). All receptors derive from a woman aged 35 to 49 with alopecia areata. Some clones in this sample may be carry-over from other donors' samples.

In this sample, this clonotype turned up a few times. The CDR3 DNA reads TGTGCCAGCAGTGAACCCGACAGGCCAGCGTGGGAGCAGTACTTC. It encodes CASSEPDRPAWEQYF. The chain uses TRBV6-1 and TRBJ2-7; D is possibly TRBD1 (6 bases). Trimming removed 2 bases at V and 7 bases at J, with 18 bases between. In germline, CDR1 is MNHNS, CDR2 SASEGT. The CDR3 runs 15 residues.

The chain recombines TRBV4-1 with TRBJ2-3; a possible D gene is TRBD1 (6 bases). Germline loops: CDR1 MGHRA, CDR2 YSYEKL. Trimming left V 4 bases short and J 8 bases short, with 22 bases between. This CDR3 has 16 residues. In DNA, the CDR3 is TGCGCCAGCAGCCCCCAGCTTCAGGGGTCCAGGGGTACGCAGTATTTT. It encodes CASSPQLQGSRGTQYF.

This clonotype was seen a handful of times. The rearrangement uses TRBV5-5 and TRBJ1-1; D is perhaps TRBD1 (5 bases). The CDR3 spans 15 residues. Germline-derived CDR1 and CDR2 are SGHKS and YYEKEE (reference sequence). Between the trimmed V and J ends, which lost 0 bases and 3 bases, there was a span of 12 bases. CDR3 amino acids: CASSLGRQGHTEAFF. The CDR3 coding sequence is TGTGCCAGCAGCTTGGGGCGGCAGGGTCACACTGAAGCTTTCTTT.

This clonotype has a handful of counts. This rearrangement joins TRBV25-1 to TRBJ2-7, with D unresolved. Germline loops: CDR1 MGHDK, CDR2 SYGVNS. V dropped 9 bases and J dropped 1 base, with 13 bases sitting between them. The CDR3 length is 13 residues. The CDR3 region has the DNA TGTGCCAGTGAAGAACCCTTGTCCTACGAGCAGTACTTC. Translation gives CASEEPLSYEQYF.

This clonotype was recorded many times. The rearrangement joins TRBV25-1 to TRBJ1-6; 7 nucleotides align to TRBD1. In germline, CDR1 is MGHDK, CDR2 SYGVNS. With 4 bases clipped from V and 7 bases from J, the junction kept 10 bases outside the gene matches. The CDR3 consists of 16 residues. CDR3 DNA: TGTGCCAGCAGTGGACCGGGACAGCTCTACAATTCACCCCTCCACTTT. Amino acid sequence: CASSGPGQLYNSPLHF.

There are a few counts of this clonotype. The chain has TRBV25-1 and TRBJ2-2, with 9 bases identical to TRBD1. From germline, CDR1 is MGHDK and CDR2 SYGVNS. V lost 4 bases to trimming and J lost 6 bases; unmatched junction nucleotides: 3. The CDR3 consists of 14 residues. CDR3 DNA sequence: TGTGCCAGCAGTGGAACAGGGGGCCCCGGGGAGCTGTTTTTT. Its translation: CASSGTGGPGELFF.

This clonotype was recorded many times. The chain combines TRBV6-2 or TRBV6-3 with TRBJ2-1, with 15 bases matching TRBD2. Germline CDR1 MNHEY, CDR2 SVGEGT. The CDR3 sequence is 18 residues long. The ends lost 2 bases at V and 7 bases at J; junction bases unmatched: 9. Here the CDR3 DNA reads TGTGCCAGCAGTTACCCGAGGACTAGCGGGAGGGCCAGGAATGAGCAGTTCTTC. Translation gives CASSYPRTSGRARNEQFF.

There are many counts of this clonotype. V usage is TRBV7-2 and J usage is TRBJ2-3, with no clear D. The CDR3 is made up of 12 amino acids. Deletions cut 2 bases from V and 4 bases from J, with 4 bases between. Germline V lookup: CDR1 SGHTA, CDR2 FQGNSA. Here the CDR3 reads CASSLLADTQYF. The CDR3 DNA sequence: TGTGCCAGCAGCTTATTGGCAGATACGCAGTATTTT.

This clonotype was counted ten times or more. V usage is TRBV6-2 or TRBV6-3 and J usage is TRBJ1-1; no reliable D call. Germline CDR1 and CDR2: MNHEY and SVGEGT. The V and J ends lost 6 bases and 5 bases respectively, with 13 bases between them. The CDR3 has 13 residues. As DNA, the CDR3 is TGTGCCAGCAGCCGCATAGCGACGACTGAAGCTTTCTTT. Amino acids: CASSRIATTEAFF.

This clonotype was observed at least ten times. This chain links TRBV7-2 with TRBJ2-7; D ambiguous. This CDR3 has 12 residues. Germline loops: CDR1 SGHTA, CDR2 FQGNSA. Trimming took 1 base from V and 7 from J, leaving 8 bases between them. CDR3 sequence (DNA): TGTGCCAGCAGCTTAGACTCCGGGGAGCAGTACTTC. Protein product: CASSLDSGEQYF.

This clonotype was observed many times. V gene TRBV29-1 combines with J gene TRBJ2-1; D unclear. The length of the CDR3 is 12 residues. The V end was cut by 4 bases, the J end by 2 bases, with 6 bases between. Germline V gene lookup returns CDR1 SQVTM and CDR2 ANQGSEA. CDR3: CSVGGTYNEQFF. The CDR3 coding sequence is TGCAGCGTTGGAGGAACCTACAATGAGCAGTTCTTC.

The chain recombines TRBV3-1 with TRBJ1-2; no reliable D call. V was clipped by 1 base and J by 7 bases, with 10 bases between them. Germline V CDR1 and CDR2: LGHDT, YNNKEL (reference sequence). The CDR3 length is 13 residues. CDR3 coding DNA: TGTGCCAGCAGCCAAGTGTCCCGAAGTGGCTACACCTTC. The encoded protein is CASSQVSRSGYTF.

This clonotype was detected many times. The chain uses TRBV7-6 and TRBJ1-1; possibly TRBD1 for D (5 bases). V dropped 5 bases and J dropped 4 bases, with 14 bases sitting between them. The germline V gene encodes CDR1 SGHVS and CDR2 FNYEAQ. The CDR3 runs to 14 residues. The CDR3 nucleotides read TGTGCCAGCAGCCAACTAGAAGGGACCACTGAAGCTTTCTTT. It is translated as CASSQLEGTTEAFF.

This clonotype has only a few counts. The rearrangement uses TRBV7-9 and TRBJ2-3, with 7 bases matching TRBD1. Germline V gene sequence: CDR1 SEHNR, CDR2 FQNEAQ (reference sequence). The CDR3 totals 16 residues. Trimming at V came to 5 bases and at J to 0 bases, leaving 8 bases not matched to a gene. The CDR3 loop is CASSKGQVLSTDTQYF. Here the CDR3 DNA reads TGTGCCAGCAGCAAAGGACAGGTCCTTAGCACAGATACGCAGTATTTT.

This clonotype was seen a handful of times. This chain uses TRBV14 with TRBJ1-1; the match to TRBD1 covers 7 bases. From germline, CDR1 is SGHDN and CDR2 FVKESK. V gave up 4 bases and J gave up 1 base; unmatched junction bases: 9. The CDR3 covers 16 residues. The CDR3 nucleotides are TGTGCCAGCAGCCTCCAGGGGGGCCGACGGAACACTGAAGCTTTCTTT. It encodes CASSLQGGRRNTEAFF.

This clonotype was detected ten times or more. The chain links TRBV5-1 to TRBJ2-1; 12 bases align to TRBD2. J was trimmed by 5 bases and V by 4 bases; bases with no gene match: 7. The CDR3 loop spans 16 amino acids. Germline V gene sequence: CDR1 SGHRS, CDR2 YFSETQ. In DNA, the CDR3 is TGCGCCAGCAGCACGATGACTAGCGGGAGAAACAATGAGCAGTTCTTC. Protein sequence: CASSTMTSGRNNEQFF. The whole variable domain, remainder taken from reference TRBV5-1 and TRBJ2-1, is KAGVTQTPRYLIKTRGQQVTLSCSPISGHRSVSWYQQTPGQGLQFLFEYFSETQRNKGNFPGRFSGRQFSNSRSEMNVSTLELGDSALYLCASSTMTSGRNNEQFFGPGTRLTVL.

The table lists this clonotype with many counts. J is TRBJ1-1 and V is TRBV5-6; 7 nucleotides line up with TRBD1. CDR3 length: 15 amino acids. With V trimmed by 4 bases and J by 3 bases, 9 bases remained unmatched. The germline CDR1 and CDR2 sequences are SGHDT and YYEEEE. The CDR3 DNA reads as TGTGCCAGCAGCCGGGGGACAGTGTTTGACACTGAAGCTTTCTTT. It translates to CASSRGTVFDTEAFF.

A few counts support this clonotype. The rearrangement links TRBV20-1 to TRBJ2-5; TRBD1 matches 8 bases. The length of the CDR3 is 15 residues. The V gene end was trimmed by 0 bases and the J gene end by 4 bases; junction bases not matched to a gene: 7. Per germline, CDR1 DFQATT and CDR2 SNEGSKA (reference sequence). CDR3 protein: CSARDSARGRETQYF. In DNA form, the CDR3 reads TGCAGTGCTAGAGATTCCGCCAGGGGGCGAGAGACCCAGTACTTC.

In its sample, this clonotype was seen many times. V is TRBV6-1 and J is TRBJ2-2, with 10 bases that match TRBD2. The germline CDR1 and CDR2 sequences are MNHNS and SASEGT. CDR3 size: 17 residues. The V gene end was trimmed by 4 bases and the J gene end by 3 bases; junction bases not matched to a gene: 8. CDR3 nucleotide sequence: TGTGCCAGCAGTGCCCCCAGCGGGAGGGCCGACACCGGGGAGCTGTTTTTT. It codes for CASSAPSGRADTGELFF.

The chain carries TRBV20-1 and TRBJ1-2, with D hard to call. V was cut by 0 bases and J by 8 bases, with 13 bases left in between. The CDR3 length is 13 residues. Germline CDR1 is DFQATT and CDR2 is SNEGSKA (reference sequence). CDR3 sequence: CSARDIGGNGYTF. CDR3 bases: TGCAGTGCTAGAGATATAGGAGGGAACGGCTACACCTTC.

This clonotype was observed a few times. V is TRBV6-5 and J is TRBJ2-5; weak D call: TRBD2 (6 bases). This CDR3 contains 16 residues. Germline CDR1 MNHEY, CDR2 SVGAGI. V was cut by 2 bases and J by 4 bases, with 17 bases left in between. CDR3: CASSYGPGRAGETQYF. The CDR3 region has the DNA TGTGCCAGCAGTTACGGTCCGGGACGAGCGGGAGAGACCCAGTACTTC.

This clonotype was counted only a few times. The chain has TRBV12-3 or TRBV12-4 and TRBJ1-1; 10 bases align to TRBD1. The ends lost 3 bases at V and 6 bases at J; junction bases unmatched: 4. This CDR3 contains 14 residues. The CDR3 nucleotides are TGTGCCAGCAGTTTTAGACAGGGGGCCGCTGAAGCTTTCTTT. It codes for CASSFRQGAAEAFF.

This clonotype occurred many times. J is TRBJ2-3 and V is TRBV9; 11 bases match TRBD2. This CDR3 has 17 amino acids. The germline gives CDR1 SGDLS, CDR2 YYNGEE. The J segment lost 7 bases and the V segment lost 0 bases, leaving 10 bases of the junction unmatched. Written as DNA, the CDR3 is TGTGCCAGCAGCGTAGCTACGTGGGGGACTAGCGGCCATACGCAGTATTTT. Its translation is CASSVATWGTSGHTQYF. Full variable domain (missing parts from reference TRBV9 and TRBJ2-3): DSGVTQTPKHLITATGQRVTLRCSPRSGDLSVYWYQQSLDQGLQFLIQYYNGEERAKGNILERFSAQQFPDLHSELNLSSLELGDSALYFCASSVATWGTSGHTQYFGPGTRLTVL.

V usage is TRBV28 and J usage is TRBJ1-5; tentative D call: TRBD1 (6 bases). Germline CDR1 and CDR2: MDHEN and SYDVKM. Trimming cost V 8 bases and J 0 bases, with 14 bases left between them. This CDR3 has 15 residues. CDR3 protein: CASYSGTNSNQPQHF. In nucleotides, the CDR3 is TGTGCCAGCTACTCCGGGACAAATAGCAATCAGCCCCAGCATTTT.

The chain is built from TRBV4-3 and TRBJ1-1, with D tentatively TRBD1 (5 bases). This CDR3 comprises 15 residues. Per germline, CDR1 LGHNA and CDR2 YSLEER. Trimming shortened V by 1 base and J by 1 base, and 10 bases separated the two germline ends. Here the CDR3 reads CASSQGVGGNTEAFF. The DNA for the CDR3 is TGCGCCAGCAGCCAAGGAGTTGGGGGGAACACTGAAGCTTTCTTT.

To note about this clonotype: A clone one base away is much larger, so this may be a read error. The J gene is TRBJ2-1, the V gene TRBV20-1; tentative D call: TRBD2 (6 bases). Deletions cut 6 bases from V and 7 bases from J, with 13 bases between. Germline lookup yields CDR1 DFQATT and CDR2 SNEGSKA (reference sequence). The length of the CDR3 is 12 residues. The CDR3, as DNA: TGCAGTGCGTGGGCGGGGCATAATGAGCAGTTCTTC. Encoded protein: CSAWAGHNEQFF.

The chain carries TRBV7-2 and TRBJ2-2, with 7 positions matching TRBD1. The CDR3 is 15 amino acids. The junction had 8 bases not matched to a gene; V was cut back by 6 bases and J by 4 bases. Germline V gives CDR1 SGHTA, CDR2 FQGNSA. The CDR3, as DNA: TGTGCCAGCAGGTTATCACAGGGGAGCACCGGGGAGCTGTTTTTT. It codes for CASRLSQGSTGELFF.